The sequence of this TCR beta chain was determined in a study of human T cells and chemical hapten exposure. Whole-study context: Patch tests delivered 0.01% DPC to the upper back and were evaluated at 6 days.

Specified time point: patch test 1, 2 weeks after DPC sensitization. Treatment described: therapeutic diphenylcyclopropenone sensitization with weekly scalp DPC. The authors extracted total RNA from unfractionated whole blood. A few counts support this clonotype. The CDR3 has 12 residues. Trimming took 0 bases from V and 8 from J, leaving 7 bases between them. Germline V gene lookup returns CDR1 SGDLS and CDR2 YYNGEE. TCRdb re-analysed the RACE reads in MiXCR, keeping a single row per CDR3 protein. Here the sample spans roughly 200,000 distinct CDR3 sequences, around 24% being singletons. This sequence joins TRBV9 and TRBJ2-3; the D gene is possibly TRBD2 (5 bases). The sample in question was whole blood, obtained in connection with sensitization to the hapten diphenylcyclopropenone (DPC). This TCR came from a woman between 45 and 65 years old with alopecia areata. Some clones in this sample may be carry-over from other donors' samples. In DNA form, the CDR3 reads TGTGCCAGCAGCGTAGTCAGCGGTACGCAGTATTTT. Amino acid sequence: CASSVVSGTQYF. The variable domain in full, with the rest retrieved from reference TRBV9 and TRBJ2-3, is DSGVTQTPKHLITATGQRVTLRCSPRSGDLSVYWYQQSLDQGLQFLIQYYNGEERAKGNILERFSAQQFPDLHSELNLSSLELGDSALYFCASSVVSGTQYFGPGTRLTVL.